The 21 T cell receptor beta chains below all came from one sample that was sequenced in a study of T cell repertoires in cytomegalovirus infection. MiXCR, run by TCRdb on the reads, gives a single entry per CDR3 protein. The sample has roughly 280,000 distinct CDR3 sequences; approximately 10% are singletons. Sequenced input: PBMCs. Source of these receptors: a human donor in good health (CMV status not recorded). Some clones in this sample may be carry-over from other donors' samples.

This clonotype turned up a few times. V usage is TRBV4-3 and J usage is TRBJ2-3; D gene uncertain. Germline CDR1 reads LGHNA; CDR2 reads YSLEER. This CDR3 comprises 14 residues. Trimming shortened V by 5 bases and J by 2 bases, and 11 bases separated the two germline ends. The CDR3 loop is CASSDRAFTDTQYF. The CDR3 coding sequence is TGCGCCAGCAGCGACCGGGCCTTCACAGATACGCAGTATTTT.

This clonotype was seen a handful of times. The rearrangement uses TRBV5-6 and TRBJ2-3; 7 bases agree with TRBD2. This CDR3 is 14 amino acids long. Germline V gene sequence: CDR1 SGHDT, CDR2 YYEEEE. The trim removed 1 base at V and 6 bases at J, leaving 5 bases unmatched. The CDR3 loop is CASSLSGNGDTQYF. The CDR3, as DNA: TGTGCCAGCAGCTTGAGCGGGAACGGGGATACGCAGTATTTT.

At least ten counts were recorded for this clonotype. The rearrangement uses TRBV7-2 and TRBJ2-3; D unresolved. V was pared by 6 bases and J by 3 bases, with 13 bases between. Germline-derived CDR1 and CDR2 are SGHTA and FQGNSA. This CDR3 contains 14 residues. The CDR3: CASSPPGRTDTQYF. The CDR3 nucleotides read TGTGCCAGCAGTCCCCCCGGGCGTACAGATACGCAGTATTTT.

As regards this clonotype: One base away lies a much larger clone, so this may be a sequencing read error. The CDR3 protein is CASTGAPPDTQYF. CDR3 in DNA: TGTGCCAGCACTGGGGCCCCTCCAGATACGCAGTATTTT. V gene TRBV28 combines with J gene TRBJ2-3, with D perhaps matching TRBD1 (5 bases). The CDR3 contains 13 residues. Germline V CDR1 and CDR2: MDHEN, SYDVKM. Trimming shortened V by 7 bases and J by 4 bases, and 12 bases separated the two germline ends.

This clonotype was found many times. CDR3 protein: CASSLFSGVKETQYF. In DNA, the CDR3 is TGTGCCAGCAGCTTATTTAGCGGGGTAAAAGAGACCCAGTACTTC. This rearrangement joins TRBV7-3 to TRBJ2-5; TRBD2 agrees at 8 bases. Germline CDR1 SGHTA, CDR2 FQGTGA. CDR3 length: 15 amino acids. The V gene end was trimmed by 2 bases and the J gene end by 3 bases; junction bases not matched to a gene: 5.

This clonotype was counted a few times. The chain employs TRBV10-3 and TRBJ2-7; D uncertain. Between the trimmed V and J ends, which lost 8 bases and 1 base, there was a span of 12 bases. The CDR3 is 13 amino acids. From germline, CDR1 is ENHRY and CDR2 SYGVKD. The CDR3 spells CAIRHVDSYEQYF. CDR3 DNA: TGTGCCATCCGCCATGTAGATTCCTACGAGCAGTACTTC.

This clonotype was seen a few times. The chain has TRBV7-6 and TRBJ2-7; TRBD1 is a possible D gene (5 bases). Germline lookup yields CDR1 SGHVS and CDR2 FNYEAQ. Trimming left V 1 base short and J 7 bases short, with 17 bases between. The CDR3 has 15 residues. The CDR3 DNA reads as TGTGCCAGCAGCTTAGACCGTAGCAGGGCGATGGAGCAGTACTTC. Encoded protein: CASSLDRSRAMEQYF.

This clonotype was counted ten times or more. V gene TRBV7-2 combines with J gene TRBJ2-3, with 7 bases matching TRBD1. The V and J ends lost 8 bases and 0 bases, in that order; junction bases with no gene match: 8. The CDR3 sequence is 15 residues long. Germline CDR1 reads SGHTA; CDR2 reads FQGNSA. The CDR3 loop is CASGPGQQSTDTQYF. CDR3 DNA sequence: TGTGCCAGCGGCCCGGGACAGCAAAGCACAGATACGCAGTATTTT.

This clonotype is judged medium-sized. This rearrangement joins TRBV7-2 to TRBJ2-3, with TRBD2 matching 15 bases. CDR3 length equals 15 residues. From germline, CDR1 is SGHTA and CDR2 FQGNSA. The ends lost 5 bases at V and 5 bases at J; junction bases unmatched: 2. The DNA for the CDR3 is TGTGCCAGCAGCGTGGGACTAGCGGGAGGAGATACGCAGTATTTT. This gives the protein CASSVGLAGGDTQYF.

Notes on this clonotype: As the CDR3 is not closed by the conserved phenylalanine or tryptophan, this likely results from a read error. This chain links TRBV6-5 with TRBJ2-7, with TRBD1 matching 7 bases. J lost 3 bases, V lost 6 bases, and 5 bases had no gene match. Germline CDR1 reads MNHEY; CDR2 reads SVGAGI. The CDR3 runs 13 residues. CDR3 amino acids: CASRQTGSYEQYY. CDR3 nucleotides: TGTGCCAGCAGACAGACAGGGAGCTACGAGCAGTACTAC.

In its sample, this clonotype was seen many times. This chain connects TRBV7-2 to TRBJ2-5, with 8 bases matching TRBD1. There are 15 residues in the CDR3. Germline V CDR1 and CDR2: SGHTA, FQGNSA. With 4 bases clipped from V and 4 bases from J, the junction kept 8 bases outside the gene matches. CDR3 DNA: TGTGCCAGCAGCTCTGGACAGGGAGTAGGAGAGACCCAGTACTTC. This sequence encodes CASSSGQGVGETQYF.

The chain employs TRBV15 and TRBJ1-1; maybe TRBD1 (5 bases). Trimming took 8 bases from V and 1 from J, leaving 11 bases between them. Germline V gene data show CDR1 as LNHNV and CDR2 as YYDKDF (reference sequence). This CDR3 has 13 residues. The DNA for the CDR3 is TGTGCCACCTCCGCGGGGCAGAACACTGAAGCTTTCTTT. Translation gives CATSAGQNTEAFF.

DNA for the CDR3: TGTGCCAGCAGGGGGACAATCTACGAGCAGTACTTC. Protein: CASRGTIYEQYF. V and J are TRBV28 and TRBJ2-7; D may be TRBD1 (6 bases). The CDR3 runs to 12 residues. CDR1 and CDR2 from the germline V gene are MDHEN and SYDVKM. The germline V and J ends were trimmed by 6 bases and 3 bases, with 9 bases remaining between them.

In this sample, this clonotype turned up many times. This chain connects TRBV28 to TRBJ2-1, with 15 nucleotides matching TRBD2. Germline CDR1 MDHEN, CDR2 SYDVKM. The CDR3 extends over 14 amino acids. V trimming: 8 bases; J trimming: 8 bases; junction bases outside the gene matches: 4. CDR3: CASSGLAGGYEQFF. The CDR3 coding sequence is TGTGCCAGCTCGGGACTAGCGGGAGGATATGAGCAGTTCTTC. The entire variable domain, with the rest obtained from reference TRBV28 and TRBJ2-1, is as follows: DVKVTQSSRYLVKRTGEKVFLECVQDMDHENMFWYRQDPGLGLRLIYFSYDVKMKEKGDIPEGYSVSREKKERFSLILESASTNQTSMYLCASSGLAGGYEQFFGPGTRLTVL.

This clonotype occurred many times. The chain carries TRBV7-2 and TRBJ2-3; D not resolved. Per the germline V gene, CDR1 is SGHTA and CDR2 is FQGNSA. V was cut by 1 base and J by 3 bases, with 11 bases left in between. The CDR3 spans 15 residues. The DNA for the CDR3 is TGTGCCAGCAGCTTAGACGCGCATGGGACAGATACGCAGTATTTT. This gives the protein CASSLDAHGTDTQYF.

This clonotype showed up just a few times. The V gene is TRBV7-2, the J gene TRBJ2-7; 12 positions agree with TRBD1. CDR1 SGHTA and CDR2 FQGNSA come from the germline V gene. Losses at the gene ends were 0 bases for V and 9 bases for J; bases not matched to a gene: 9. The CDR3 sequence is 16 residues long. CDR3 loop: CASSLAGTGGANWQYF. The CDR3 DNA follows: TGTGCCAGCAGCTTAGCGGGGACAGGGGGCGCAAACTGGCAGTACTTC.

This clonotype was detected ten times or more. The chain combines TRBV7-3 with TRBJ1-1, with D uncertain. From germline, CDR1 is SGHTA and CDR2 FQGTGA. This CDR3 has 16 residues. Trimming took 5 bases from V and 0 from J, leaving 16 bases between them. CDR3 nucleotide sequence: TGTGCCAGCAGCCCCGCCCCCGCCGTGGTGAACACTGAAGCTTTCTTT. Amino acids: CASSPAPAVVNTEAFF. Full variable domain (rest looked up from reference TRBV7-3 and TRBJ1-1): GAGVSQTPSNKVTEKGKYVELRCDPISGHTALYWYRQSLGQGPEFLIYFQGTGAADDSGLPNDRFFAVRPEGSVSTLKIQRTERGDSAVYLCASSPAPAVVNTEAFFGQGTRLTVV.

This clonotype was picked up many times. This chain links TRBV7-2 with TRBJ1-6; D perhaps matches TRBD1 (5 bases). Trimming shortened V by 7 bases and J by 9 bases, and 13 bases separated the two germline ends. Germline CDR1 is SGHTA and CDR2 is FQGNSA. This CDR3 has 13 residues. CDR3 in amino acids: CASKMGGSSPLHF. As DNA, the CDR3 is TGTGCCAGCAAAATGGGGGGATCTTCACCCCTCCACTTT. The variable domain in full, with the rest retrieved from reference TRBV7-2 and TRBJ1-6, is GAGVSQSPSNKVTEKGKDVELRCDPISGHTALYWYRQSLGQGLEFLIYFQGNSAPDKSGLPSDRFSAERTGGSVSTLTIQRTQQEDSAVYLCASKMGGSSPLHFGNGTRLTVT.

This clonotype was detected only a few times. The CDR3 DNA reads TGTGCCAGCAGTTACTCGAGGGGTCGGGACTCACCCCTCCACTTT. Translated: CASSYSRGRDSPLHF. The chain uses TRBV6-6 and TRBJ1-6, with TRBD1 as a possible D gene (5 bases). CDR3 length equals 15 residues. Per germline, CDR1 MNHNY and CDR2 SVGAGI (reference sequence). The V end was cut by 0 bases, the J end by 10 bases, with 13 bases between.

Many counts were recorded for this clonotype. The chain combines TRBV7-2 with TRBJ1-5, with 8 bases fitting TRBD1. Unmatched junction bases numbered 7, after V lost 1 base and J lost 5 bases. Germline loops: CDR1 SGHTA, CDR2 FQGNSA. The CDR3 runs 16 residues. Here the CDR3 DNA reads TGTGCCAGCAGCTTAGTAGGTGCAGGGGGCGATCAGCCCCAGCATTTT. It is translated as CASSLVGAGGDQPQHF.

The rearrangement joins TRBV6-5 to TRBJ2-1, with D perhaps TRBD1 (7 bases). The CDR3 totals 15 residues. V lost 0 bases to trimming and J lost 7 bases, with 13 bases between them. Germline V gives CDR1 MNHEY, CDR2 SVGAGI. DNA of the CDR3: TGTGCCAGCAGTTACTCCCAGGGGGGCTGGAATGAGCAGTTCTTC. Protein: CASSYSQGGWNEQFF.